This passage covers 9 T cell receptor beta chains from one sample sequenced in a study of identical twins. MiXCR, applied by TCRdb to the 5' RACE reads, yields one record per CDR3 protein. The top ten hold around 0.48% of the sample, which has hundreds of thousands of distinct CDR3 sequences, 20% to 25% seen once. This same sample was also part of a study on yellow fever vaccine responses in identical twins.

The sequencing input was CD4+ T cells sorted from blood. These receptors all stem from a woman aged 18-29 years in good health.

V usage is TRBV7-3 and J usage is TRBJ1-1, with a weak D call TRBD1 (6 bases). Germline values: CDR1 SGHTA, CDR2 FQGTGA. V lost 1 base, J lost 1 base, and 10 bases lay in between. The length of the CDR3 is 15 residues. Here the CDR3 reads CASSLNGGPNTEAFF. CDR3 coding DNA: TGTGCCAGCAGCTTAAATGGGGGCCCGAACACTGAAGCTTTCTTT.

This clonotype was recorded a few times. The rearrangement links TRBV27 to TRBJ2-2; 11 nucleotides match TRBD2. Looked up from germline, CDR1 is MNHEY and CDR2 is SMNVEV (reference sequence). CDR3 length equals 18 residues. The V and J ends lost 6 bases and 4 bases, in that order; junction bases with no gene match: 13. The CDR3 spells CASSNRPLAGGFTGELFF. DNA of the CDR3: TGTGCCAGCAGCAATCGACCGCTAGCGGGGGGTTTCACCGGGGAGCTGTTTTTT.

The J gene is TRBJ1-4, the V gene TRBV6-1; 7 bases are shared with TRBD1. The V gene's germline CDR1 is MNHNS and CDR2 SASEGT. The V and J ends lost 6 bases and 7 bases, in that order; junction bases with no gene match: 11. This CDR3 comprises 15 residues. The CDR3 loop is CASRGTVDISEKLFF. The DNA for the CDR3 is TGTGCCAGCAGGGGGACAGTCGATATCAGTGAAAAACTGTTTTTT.

This clonotype has a handful of counts. This sequence joins TRBV20-1 and TRBJ1-1; D possibly corresponds to TRBD1 (5 bases). This CDR3 region has 14 residues. Trimming took 0 bases from V and 1 from J, leaving 9 bases between them. Germline V lookup: CDR1 DFQATT, CDR2 SNEGSKA (reference sequence). The chain's CDR3 is CSARDGGENTEAFF. In DNA form, the CDR3 reads TGCAGTGCTAGAGATGGGGGGGAGAACACTGAAGCTTTCTTT.

This clonotype was observed many times. V gene TRBV5-1 combines with J gene TRBJ2-5; 13 nucleotides align to TRBD2. Germline V lookup: CDR1 SGHRS, CDR2 YFSETQ. The CDR3 sequence is 15 residues long. V lost 2 bases to trimming and J lost 5 bases; unmatched junction nucleotides: 3. CDR3 residues: CASSFGTSGVETQYF. CDR3 bases: TGCGCCAGCAGCTTCGGGACTAGCGGGGTGGAGACCCAGTACTTC.

V is TRBV29-1 and J is TRBJ2-1; 7 nucleotides match TRBD1. The CDR3 spans 13 residues. Germline values: CDR1 SQVTM, CDR2 ANQGSEA. After removal of 8 bases from V and 9 bases from J, the junction contained 13 bases not matched to a gene. The CDR3 region has the DNA TGCAGCATAAGACAGGGCACGTTCTCTGAGCAGTTCTTC. This sequence encodes CSIRQGTFSEQFF.

A single count supports this clonotype. The rearrangement links TRBV28 to TRBJ2-1, with D unclear. The V and J ends lost 6 bases and 8 bases respectively, with 8 bases between them. This CDR3 is built from 11 residues. Per germline, CDR1 MDHEN and CDR2 SYDVKM. The chain's CDR3 is CASSARDEQFF. CDR3 bases: TGTGCCAGCAGCGCAAGGGATGAGCAGTTCTTC.

This clonotype occurred a few times. The chain joins TRBV20-1 to TRBJ2-1; 8 nucleotides line up with TRBD2. This CDR3 has 14 residues. Trimming cost V 3 bases and J 6 bases; bases outside gene matches: 7. Germline assignment: CDR1 DFQATT and CDR2 SNEGSKA (reference sequence). The CDR3 here is CSARDRTSFNEQFF. The CDR3 region has the DNA TGCAGTGCTAGGGACCGGACTAGCTTCAATGAGCAGTTCTTC.

Only a few counts were recorded for this clonotype. The chain carries TRBV5-1 and TRBJ2-2; possible D gene TRBD1, 6 bases. The ends were cut back, 4 bases at V and 3 bases at J, with 13 bases in the middle. There are 15 residues in the CDR3. The germline V gene has CDR1 SGHRS and CDR2 YFSETQ. The CDR3 sequence is CASSGPGAYTGELFF. CDR3 nucleotide sequence: TGCGCCAGCAGCGGGCCAGGGGCGTACACCGGGGAGCTGTTTTTT. Variable domain in full (rest from reference TRBV5-1 and TRBJ2-2): KAGVTQTPRYLIKTRGQQVTLSCSPISGHRSVSWYQQTPGQGLQFLFEYFSETQRNKGNFPGRFSGRQFSNSRSEMNVSTLELGDSALYLCASSGPGAYTGELFFGEGSRLTVL.